These 19 T cell receptor beta chains share one sample of origin, sequenced in a study of shared clonotypes between healthy human individuals. Only in-frame clones appear in the TCRdb table, and some are missing; sequencing was by immunoSEQ multiplex PCR. The sample consists of around 1.9 million clones, 90% to 95% of them appearing once. CD45RO-negative CD8 cells positively selected for CCR7 made up the naive population, which excluded terminally differentiated effector memory CD45RA+ cells. The sequenced sample consisted of naive CD8+ T cells from PBMCs. The receptors come from a man between 18 and 29 years old in good health. Some clones in this sample may be carry-over from other donors' samples.

J is TRBJ1-3 and V is TRBV5-1; 9 positions match TRBD1. Trimming cost V 4 bases and J 1 base; bases outside gene matches: 18. This CDR3 has 20 residues. Germline V gives CDR1 SGHRS, CDR2 YFSETQ. The CDR3 nucleotides are TGCGCCAGCAGCCCCTGGACAGGGGAAGGTCGGCACGGATCTGGAAACACCATATATTTT. As protein: CASSPWTGEGRHGSGNTIYF.

With respect to this clone: Within the sample, other DNA sequences also encode this same CDR3. The chain carries TRBV5-1 and TRBJ2-7; the D gene is possibly TRBD2 (5 bases). This CDR3 spans 15 amino acids. Per germline, CDR1 SGHRS and CDR2 YFSETQ. The V end was cut by 0 bases, the J end by 2 bases, with 12 bases between. CDR3 protein: CASSLVAGGAYEQYF. In DNA, the CDR3 is TGCGCCAGCAGCTTGGTGGCAGGAGGAGCCTACGAGCAGTACTTC. Using reference TRBV5-1 and TRBJ2-7 for the parts outside the CDR3, the full variable domain is KAGVTQTPRYLIKTRGQQVTLSCSPISGHRSVSWYQQTPGQGLQFLFEYFSETQRNKGNFPGRFSGRQFSNSRSEMNVSTLELGDSALYLCASSLVAGGAYEQYFGPGTRLTVT.

For this clone: The sample has other DNA sequences that encode this CDR3 too. The chain uses TRBV5-4 and TRBJ2-1; TRBD2 matches at 8 bases. This CDR3 has 15 amino acids. V lost 1 base, J lost 7 bases, and 7 bases stayed unmatched. Germline V gives CDR1 SGHNT, CDR2 YYREEE (reference sequence). CDR3 amino acids: CASSLKREIGNEQFF. The CDR3 DNA reads as TGTGCCAGCAGCTTGAAGCGGGAGATCGGTAATGAGCAGTTCTTC.

Here the CDR3 DNA reads TGTGCCAGCAGTTTAGGACGGACTTACACTGAAGCTTTCTTT. Protein product: CASSLGRTYTEAFF. The V call is TRBV27, the J call TRBJ1-1; D is undetermined. Germline V gene data show CDR1 as MNHEY and CDR2 as SMNVEV (reference sequence). The CDR3 runs to 14 residues. Trimming pared 2 bases from V and 3 bases from J, leaving 10 bases between.

Note on this clone: The same CDR3 is also encoded by other DNA sequences in this sample. The V call is TRBV27, the J call TRBJ1-4; tentatively, D is TRBD1 (6 bases). Between the trimmed V and J ends, which lost 2 bases and 4 bases, there was a span of 8 bases. Germline loops: CDR1 MNHEY, CDR2 SMNVEV (reference sequence). This CDR3 is built from 14 residues. The CDR3 DNA reads as TGTGCCAGCAGTTTAACAGGGAGTAATGAAAAACTGTTTTTT. This codes for CASSLTGSNEKLFF.

Remarks on this clone: At the DNA level, this CDR3 is encoded by other sequences in the same sample as well. The rearrangement uses TRBV9 and TRBJ2-1; 7 nucleotides match TRBD2. This CDR3 has 14 amino acids. Germline trimming cut 0 bases from V and 5 bases from J; bases unmatched to any gene: 2. Germline CDR1 is SGDLS and CDR2 is YYNGEE. CDR3 bases: TGTGCCAGCAGCGTAGTTGCGGGAGACAATGAGCAGTTCTTC. This gives the protein CASSVVAGDNEQFF.

The V call is TRBV6-5, the J call TRBJ1-4, with TRBD1 matching 7 bases. The junction had 7 bases not matched to a gene; V was cut back by 8 bases and J by 1 base. CDR1 and CDR2 (germline): MNHEY, SVGAGI. This CDR3 contains 15 residues. CDR3 sequence (DNA): TGTGCCAGCGCACCTACAGGGGTAACTAATGAAAAACTGTTTTTT. This encodes CASAPTGVTNEKLFF.

The V and J genes are TRBV6-8 and TRBJ2-4; 7 nucleotides match TRBD1. The CDR3 runs to 16 residues. Germline V gene data show CDR1 as MNHGY and CDR2 as SAAAGT. Germline trimming cut 10 bases from V and 3 bases from J; bases unmatched to any gene: 15. CDR3 bases: TGTGCCAACCCAAGTACAGGGGAGCAAGGCAAAAACATTCAGTACTTC. It yields the protein CANPSTGEQGKNIQYF.

The chain is built from TRBV7-9 and TRBJ2-7, with D possibly called TRBD1 or TRBD2 (5 bases each). V lost 3 bases to trimming and J lost 5 bases, with 17 bases between them. The CDR3 is 15 residues long. CDR1 and CDR2 (germline): SEHNR, FQNEAQ (reference sequence). In DNA, the CDR3 is TGTGCCAGCAGCTTGAGCCTTGGCAGGGAGAACGAGCAGTACTTC. Translating gives CASSLSLGRENEQYF.

The sample holds one count of this clone. V and J are TRBV5-6 and TRBJ1-2; unclear D gene. Trimming shortened V by 3 bases and J by 8 bases, and 14 bases separated the two germline ends. Germline values: CDR1 SGHDT, CDR2 YYEEEE. CDR3 size: 13 residues. The CDR3 DNA reads as TGTGCCAGCAGCTGGGTGCGGTCGCAGGGCTACACCTTC. It codes for CASSWVRSQGYTF.

The chain carries TRBV19 and TRBJ1-1; D unclear. Germline CDR1 is LNHDA and CDR2 is SQIVND (reference sequence). The V gene lost 3 bases and the J gene lost 2 bases, with 13 bases spanning the gap. This CDR3 is built from 15 residues. CDR3 sequence: CASSISQQSNTEAFF. The CDR3 nucleotides read TGTGCCAGTAGTATCTCCCAGCAGAGCAACACTGAAGCTTTCTTT.

The genes are TRBV29-1 and TRBJ2-3, with TRBD2 as a possible D gene (5 bases). This CDR3 comprises 11 residues. The germline gives CDR1 SQVTM, CDR2 ANQGSEA. The CDR3 DNA sequence: TGCAGTTCCGCGGGTCCAGATACGCAGTATTTT. It yields the protein CSSAGPDTQYF.

Comment on this clone: The same CDR3 also results from other DNA sequences found in this sample. The chain carries TRBV7-2 and TRBJ1-3; D is unclear. The germline V and J ends were trimmed by 1 base and 4 bases, with 8 bases remaining between them. CDR1 SGHTA and CDR2 FQGNSA come from the germline V gene. CDR3 length: 14 amino acids. The CDR3 reads CASSLVGSGNTIYF. CDR3 DNA: TGTGCCAGCAGCTTAGTAGGGTCGGGAAACACCATATATTTT.

With regard to this clone: The same CDR3 can be traced to other DNA sequences in this sample. This chain links TRBV28 with TRBJ2-7; TRBD2 is a possible D gene (6 bases). This CDR3 spans 14 amino acids. Germline V CDR1 and CDR2: MDHEN, SYDVKM. V lost 3 bases and J lost 2, with 11 bases in between. The CDR3 spells CASSLLAETYEQYF. The CDR3 nucleotides read TGTGCCAGCAGTTTGTTAGCGGAAACCTACGAGCAGTACTTC.

V gene TRBV2 combines with J gene TRBJ1-5; TRBD1 agrees at 9 bases. Germline CDR1 reads SNHLY; CDR2 reads FYNNEI. The CDR3 runs 16 residues. V gave up 6 bases and J gave up 5 bases; unmatched junction bases: 11. The CDR3 DNA follows: TGTGCCAGCAGGGGAACCGGGACAGGGTATGATCAGCCCCAGCATTTT. This translates into CASRGTGTGYDQPQHF.

The chain recombines TRBV7-9 with TRBJ2-3; 8 bases are shared with TRBD2. Germline CDR1 and CDR2: SEHNR and FQNEAQ (reference sequence). The ends lost 4 bases at V and 4 bases at J; junction bases unmatched: 7. The CDR3 is 15 amino acids. DNA of the CDR3: TGTGCCAGCAGCTCGTGGACTAGCAAGGCAGATACGCAGTATTTT. The encoded protein is CASSSWTSKADTQYF.

This chain joins TRBV19 and TRBJ2-1; D remains unclear. Germline lookup yields CDR1 LNHDA and CDR2 SQIVND (reference sequence). There are 17 residues in the CDR3. V was trimmed by 5 bases and J by 6 bases, leaving 23 bases between them. CDR3 loop: CASSASPAGLVPNEQFF. The CDR3 region has the DNA TGTGCCAGTAGTGCGAGCCCGGCTGGGCTGGTCCCCAATGAGCAGTTCTTC.

The chain couples TRBV13 to TRBJ2-7; D might be TRBD2 (6 bases). Germline CDR1 PRHDT, CDR2 FYEKMQ (reference sequence). This CDR3 has 15 amino acids. V lost 4 bases, J lost 3 bases, and 16 bases lay in between. This chain's CDR3 is CASSSRVQTSYEQYF. In nucleotides, the CDR3 is TGTGCCAGCAGCTCCCGCGTTCAGACTAGCTACGAGCAGTACTTC. Full variable domain (rest looked up from reference TRBV13 and TRBJ2-7): AAGVIQSPRHLIKEKRETATLKCYPIPRHDTVYWYQQGPGQDPQFLISFYEKMQSDKGSIPDRFSAQQFSDYHSELNMSSLELGDSALYFCASSSRVQTSYEQYFGPGTRLTVT.

The chain combines TRBV13 with TRBJ2-3, with TRBD2 matching over 10 bases. CDR1 and CDR2 from the germline V gene are PRHDT and FYEKMQ (reference sequence). The CDR3 is 18 amino acids. V lost 5 bases and J lost 0; bases outside the gene matches: 11. CDR3 DNA: TGTGCCAGCAGCACCCTTATCGAGCGGGAGGGAAGCACAGATACGCAGTATTTT. Translation gives CASSTLIEREGSTDTQYF.